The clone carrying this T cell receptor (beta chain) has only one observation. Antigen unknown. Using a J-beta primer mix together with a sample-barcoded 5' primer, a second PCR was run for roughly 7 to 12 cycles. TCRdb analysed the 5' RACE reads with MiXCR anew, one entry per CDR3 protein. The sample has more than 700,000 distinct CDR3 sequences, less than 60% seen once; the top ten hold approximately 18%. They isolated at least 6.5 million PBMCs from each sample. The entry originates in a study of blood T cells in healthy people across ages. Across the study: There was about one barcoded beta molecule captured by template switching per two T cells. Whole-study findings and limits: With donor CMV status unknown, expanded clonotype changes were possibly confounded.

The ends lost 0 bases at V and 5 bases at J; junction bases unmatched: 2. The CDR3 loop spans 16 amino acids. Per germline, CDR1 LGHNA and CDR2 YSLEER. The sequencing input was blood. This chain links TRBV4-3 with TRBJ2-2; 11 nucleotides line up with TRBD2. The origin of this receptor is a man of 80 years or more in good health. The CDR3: CASSQEVAGGTGELFF. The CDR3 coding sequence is TGCGCCAGCAGCCAAGAAGTAGCGGGAGGGACCGGGGAGCTGTTTTTT.